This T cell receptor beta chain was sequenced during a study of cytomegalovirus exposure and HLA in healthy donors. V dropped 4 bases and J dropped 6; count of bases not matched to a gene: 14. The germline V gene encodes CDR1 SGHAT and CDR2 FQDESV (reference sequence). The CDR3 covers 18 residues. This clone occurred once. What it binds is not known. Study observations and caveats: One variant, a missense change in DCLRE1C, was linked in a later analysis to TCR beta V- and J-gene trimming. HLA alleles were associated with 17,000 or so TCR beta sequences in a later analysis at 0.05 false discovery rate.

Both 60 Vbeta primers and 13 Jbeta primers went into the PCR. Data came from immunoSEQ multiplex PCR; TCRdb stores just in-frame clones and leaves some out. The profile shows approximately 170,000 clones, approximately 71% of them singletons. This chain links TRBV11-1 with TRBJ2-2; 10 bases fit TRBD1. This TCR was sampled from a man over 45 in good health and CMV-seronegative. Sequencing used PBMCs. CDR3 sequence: CASSSGQGKGIRAGELFF. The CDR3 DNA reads TGTGCCAGCAGCTCGGGACAGGGGAAGGGTATTCGGGCCGGGGAGCTGTTTTTT.